The TCR beta chain under discussion was sequenced for a study of cytomegalovirus exposure and HLA in healthy donors. In nominal health when sampled, donors likely had unrecorded immune exposures nonetheless. This clone was found a few times. Germline values: CDR1 MGHRA, CDR2 YSYEKL. Trimming cost V 4 bases and J 5 bases; bases outside gene matches: 5. The CDR3 runs 15 residues. 60 Vbeta and 13 Jbeta primers were used in PCR. TCRdb's copy holds only in-frame clones and misses some; the assay was immunoSEQ multiplex PCR. This sample carries about 190,000 clones, 81% of them seen once, and the ten largest clones take 3.8%.

This chain joins TRBV4-1 and TRBJ2-3; TRBD2 agrees at 11 bases. Source material: PBMCs. This sequence was found in a man over 45 in good health and CMV-seronegative. Here the CDR3 reads CASSRSGGAVDTQYF. The DNA for the CDR3 is TGCGCCAGCAGCCGTAGCGGGGGGGCAGTAGATACGCAGTATTTT.